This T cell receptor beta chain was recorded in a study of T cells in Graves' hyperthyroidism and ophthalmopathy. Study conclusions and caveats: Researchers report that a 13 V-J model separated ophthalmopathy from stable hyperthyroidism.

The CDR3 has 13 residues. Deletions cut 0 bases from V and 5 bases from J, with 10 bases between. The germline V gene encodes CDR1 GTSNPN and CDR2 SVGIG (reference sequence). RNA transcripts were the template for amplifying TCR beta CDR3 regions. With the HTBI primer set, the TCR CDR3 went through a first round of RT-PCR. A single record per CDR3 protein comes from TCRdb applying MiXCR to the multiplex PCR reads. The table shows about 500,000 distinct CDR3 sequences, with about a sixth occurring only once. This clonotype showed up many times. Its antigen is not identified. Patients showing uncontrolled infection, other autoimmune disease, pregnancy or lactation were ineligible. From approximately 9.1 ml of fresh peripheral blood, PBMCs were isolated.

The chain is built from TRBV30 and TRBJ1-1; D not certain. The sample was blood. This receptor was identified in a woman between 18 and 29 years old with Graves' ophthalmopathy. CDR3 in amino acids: CAWSVAKTTEAFF. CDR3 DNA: TGTGCCTGGAGTGTAGCCAAGACTACTGAAGCTTTCTTT.